This T cell receptor beta chain was documented in a study of blood T cell repertoires in COVID-19. V shed 2 bases, J shed 5 bases, and the junction held 8 bases outside the gene matches. This CDR3 spans 17 amino acids. Germline CDR1 reads WNHNN; CDR2 reads SYGVQD (reference sequence). Produced via immunoSEQ multiplex PCR; TCRdb's table is partial and in-frame only. Of some 200,000 clones listed, about 88% are singletons. This rearrangement joins TRBV10-1 to TRBJ2-1, with 11 positions matching TRBD2. The specimen sequenced was peripheral blood. This TCR came from a man aged 50 or older with COVID-19, enrolled during active disease. The CDR3 sequence is CASSEPQASGRNNEQFF. CDR3 bases: TGCGCCAGCAGTGAGCCCCAGGCTAGCGGGAGGAACAATGAGCAGTTCTTC.